What follows is one T cell receptor beta chain and its context. This sample was included in a study of blood T cell repertoires in COVID-19. How the authors handled the data: Estimation of nucleated cell counts relied on the amplification of reference gene primers. Repertoires were generated with immunoSEQ multiplex PCR, while TCRdb's copy carries only in-frame clones and drops some. V and J calls and clone size follow that table, whereas D and trimming were derived from the DNA. The sample carries approximately 470,000 clones, around 87% recorded once. Recruits, aged roughly 18 to 95 years, lived in around 24 US areas. The V end lost 3 bases, the J end lost 0 bases, and 21 bases lay between the germline ends. The CDR3 consists of 18 residues. The germline V gene encodes CDR1 MDHEN and CDR2 SYDVKM.

Sequenced: PBMCs or T cells enriched from blood (not recorded which). This clonotype was sampled from a young woman who had recovered from COVID-19. The chain has TRBV28 and TRBJ2-7, with D maybe TRBD1 (8 bases). The CDR3, as DNA: TGTGCCAGCAGTTTCTCCTGGACAGGGACTAATCTCTCCTACGAGCAGTACTTC. It codes for CASSFSWTGTNLSYEQYF.